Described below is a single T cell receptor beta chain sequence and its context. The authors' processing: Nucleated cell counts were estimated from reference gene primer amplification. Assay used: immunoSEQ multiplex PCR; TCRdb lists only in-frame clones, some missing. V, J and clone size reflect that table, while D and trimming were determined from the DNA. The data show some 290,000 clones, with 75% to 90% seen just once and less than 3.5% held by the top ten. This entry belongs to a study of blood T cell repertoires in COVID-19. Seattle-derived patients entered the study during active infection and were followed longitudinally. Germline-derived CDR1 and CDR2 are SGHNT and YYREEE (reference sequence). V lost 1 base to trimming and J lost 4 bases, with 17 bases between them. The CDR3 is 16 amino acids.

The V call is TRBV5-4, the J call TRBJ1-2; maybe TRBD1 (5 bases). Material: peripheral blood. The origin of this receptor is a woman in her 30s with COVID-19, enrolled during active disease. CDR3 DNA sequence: TGTGCCAGCAGCTTGTCGATTGAAGCGGGACCCTATGGCTACACCTTC. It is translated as CASSLSIEAGPYGYTF.